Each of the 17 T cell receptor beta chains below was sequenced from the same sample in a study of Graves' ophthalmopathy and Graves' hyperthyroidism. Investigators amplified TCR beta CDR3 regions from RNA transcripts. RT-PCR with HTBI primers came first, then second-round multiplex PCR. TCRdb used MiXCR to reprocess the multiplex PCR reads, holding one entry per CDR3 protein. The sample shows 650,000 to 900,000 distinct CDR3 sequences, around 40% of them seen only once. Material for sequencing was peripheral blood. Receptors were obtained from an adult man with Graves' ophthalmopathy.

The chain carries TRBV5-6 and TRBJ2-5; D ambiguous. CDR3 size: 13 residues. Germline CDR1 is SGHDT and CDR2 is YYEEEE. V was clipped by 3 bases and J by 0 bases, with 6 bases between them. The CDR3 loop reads CASSYAYQETQYF. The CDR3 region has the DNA TGTGCCAGCAGCTACGCGTACCAAGAGACCCAGTACTTC.

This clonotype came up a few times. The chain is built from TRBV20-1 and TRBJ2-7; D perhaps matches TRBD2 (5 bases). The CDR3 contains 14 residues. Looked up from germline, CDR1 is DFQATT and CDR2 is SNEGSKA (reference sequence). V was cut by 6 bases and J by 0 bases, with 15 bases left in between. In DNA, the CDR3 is TGCAGTGCCAGCGGACTCGCACTCTCCTACGAGCAGTACTTC. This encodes CSASGLALSYEQYF.

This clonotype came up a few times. CDR3 coding DNA: TGTGCCAGCAGCTCGCCCGTAGCGGATCAAGAGACCCAGTACTTC. Translated: CASSSPVADQETQYF. The chain combines TRBV7-9 with TRBJ2-5, with a possible D match to TRBD2 (6 bases). The V and J ends lost 4 bases and 2 bases respectively, with 14 bases between them. This CDR3 region has 15 residues. The germline V gene has CDR1 SEHNR and CDR2 FQNEAQ (reference sequence).

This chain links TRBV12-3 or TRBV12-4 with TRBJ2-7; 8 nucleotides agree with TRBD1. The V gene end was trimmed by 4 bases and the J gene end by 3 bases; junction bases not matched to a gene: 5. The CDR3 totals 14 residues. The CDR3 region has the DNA TGTGCCAGCAGTTATTATGGGACAGGCTACGAGCAGTACTTC. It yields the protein CASSYYGTGYEQYF.

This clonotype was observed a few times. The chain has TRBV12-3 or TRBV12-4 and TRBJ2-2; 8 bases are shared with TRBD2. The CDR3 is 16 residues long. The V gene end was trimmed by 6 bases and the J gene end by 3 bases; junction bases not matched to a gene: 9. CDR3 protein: CASRLAAGGDTGELFF. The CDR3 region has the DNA TGTGCCAGCAGGCTAGCGGCGGGGGGCGACACCGGGGAGCTGTTTTTT.

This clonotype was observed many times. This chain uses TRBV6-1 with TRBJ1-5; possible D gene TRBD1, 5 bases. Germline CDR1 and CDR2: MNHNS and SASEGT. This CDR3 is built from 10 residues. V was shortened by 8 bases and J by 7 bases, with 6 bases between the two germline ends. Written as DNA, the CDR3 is TGTGCCAGCGGGGGACAGCCCCAGCATTTT. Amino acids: CASGGQPQHF.

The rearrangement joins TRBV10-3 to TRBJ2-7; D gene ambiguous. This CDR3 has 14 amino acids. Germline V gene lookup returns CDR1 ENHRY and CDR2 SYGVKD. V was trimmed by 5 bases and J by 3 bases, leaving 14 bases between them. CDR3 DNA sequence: TGTGCCATCAGTCCGAGGCGGTACATCTACGAGCAGTACTTC. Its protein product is CAISPRRYIYEQYF.

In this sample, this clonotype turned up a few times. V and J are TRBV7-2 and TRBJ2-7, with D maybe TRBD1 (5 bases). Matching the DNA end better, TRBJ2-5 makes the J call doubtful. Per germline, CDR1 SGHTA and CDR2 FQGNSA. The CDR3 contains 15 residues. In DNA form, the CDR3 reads TGTGCCAGCAGCCAAGCCACGACAGCACAAGAGACCCAGTACTTC. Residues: CASSQATTAQETQYF.

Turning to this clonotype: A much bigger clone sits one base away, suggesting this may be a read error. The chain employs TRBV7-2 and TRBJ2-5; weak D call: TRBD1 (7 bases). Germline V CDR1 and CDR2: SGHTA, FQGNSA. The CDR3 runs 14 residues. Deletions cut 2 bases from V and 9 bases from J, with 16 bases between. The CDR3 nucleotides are TGTGCCAGCAGCTTATCGACAGGGTGGGAGGCCCAGTACTTC. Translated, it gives CASSLSTGWEAQYF.

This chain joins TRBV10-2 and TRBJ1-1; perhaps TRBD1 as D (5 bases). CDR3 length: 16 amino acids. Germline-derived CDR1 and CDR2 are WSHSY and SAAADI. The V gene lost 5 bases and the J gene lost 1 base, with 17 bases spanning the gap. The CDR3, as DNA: TGCGCCAGCAGTACTTGGGGCCCCAGCTCGAACACTGAAGCTTTCTTT. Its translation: CASSTWGPSSNTEAFF.

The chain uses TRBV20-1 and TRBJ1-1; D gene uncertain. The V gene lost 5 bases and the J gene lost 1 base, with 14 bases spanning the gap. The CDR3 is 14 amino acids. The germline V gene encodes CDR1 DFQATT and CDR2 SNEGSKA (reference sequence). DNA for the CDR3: TGCAGTGCTCGCCCGGGATTTGGGAACACTGAAGCTTTCTTT. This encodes CSARPGFGNTEAFF.

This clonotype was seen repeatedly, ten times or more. The CDR3 loop is CASSIRGNTGELFF. The CDR3 nucleotides are TGTGCCAGTAGTATCAGGGGTAACACCGGGGAGCTGTTTTTT. The J gene is TRBJ2-2, the V gene TRBV19; the D gene is possibly TRBD1 (6 bases). Germline values: CDR1 LNHDA, CDR2 SQIVND (reference sequence). CDR3 length equals 14 residues. Deletions cut 3 bases from V and 2 bases from J, with 7 bases between.

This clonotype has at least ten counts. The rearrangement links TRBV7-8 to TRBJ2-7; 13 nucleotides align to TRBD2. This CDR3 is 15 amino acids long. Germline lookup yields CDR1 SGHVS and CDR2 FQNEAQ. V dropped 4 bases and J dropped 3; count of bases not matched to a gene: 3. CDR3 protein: CASSSRTSGGYEQYF. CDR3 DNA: TGTGCCAGCAGCTCTAGGACTAGCGGGGGCTACGAGCAGTACTTC.

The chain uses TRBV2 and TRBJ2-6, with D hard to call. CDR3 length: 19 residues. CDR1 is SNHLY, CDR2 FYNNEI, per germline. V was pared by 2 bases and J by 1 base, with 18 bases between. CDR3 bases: TGTGCCAGCAGTGAATTAACTGACGCAATCTCTTCTGGGGCCAACGTCCTGACTTTC. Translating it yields CASSELTDAISSGANVLTF.

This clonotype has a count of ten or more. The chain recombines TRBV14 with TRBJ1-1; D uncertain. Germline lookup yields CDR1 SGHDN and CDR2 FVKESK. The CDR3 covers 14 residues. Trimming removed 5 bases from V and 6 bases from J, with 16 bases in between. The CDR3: CASSYGVGFAEAFF. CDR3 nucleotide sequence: TGTGCCAGCAGCTACGGGGTGGGTTTTGCTGAAGCTTTCTTT.

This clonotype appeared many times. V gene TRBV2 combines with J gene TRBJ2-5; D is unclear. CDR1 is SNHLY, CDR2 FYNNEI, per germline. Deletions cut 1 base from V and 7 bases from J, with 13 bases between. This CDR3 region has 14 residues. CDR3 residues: CASSEGLAIGTQYF. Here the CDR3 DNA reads TGTGCCAGCAGTGAAGGTCTCGCCATCGGGACCCAGTACTTC.

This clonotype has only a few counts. The CDR3 reads CSVYVQSSTDTQYF. DNA of the CDR3: TGCAGCGTTTATGTACAGTCTAGCACAGATACGCAGTATTTT. This sequence joins TRBV29-1 and TRBJ2-3; no clear D. The V and J ends lost 5 bases and 0 bases respectively, with 12 bases between them. The length of the CDR3 is 14 residues. Germline CDR1 is SQVTM and CDR2 is ANQGSEA.